Presented here are 10 T cell receptor beta chains from one specimen sequenced in a study of blood T cell repertoires in COVID-19. The data were produced by immunoSEQ multiplex PCR, yet TCRdb's version contains in-frame clones alone and is incomplete. The profile shows about 220,000 clones, over 75% of them singletons. The sequenced sample was PBMCs or T cells enriched from blood (not recorded which). The receptor set was obtained from a woman aged 55-69 years who had recovered from COVID-19.

In its sample, this clone was seen a few times. The chain has TRBV15 and TRBJ1-5; D gene unclear. The germline V and J ends were trimmed by 4 bases and 4 bases, with 8 bases remaining between them. In germline, CDR1 is LNHNV, CDR2 YYDKDF (reference sequence). This CDR3 has 13 amino acids. CDR3 sequence reads: CATSTRLNQPQHF. The CDR3 DNA reads as TGTGCCACCAGCACGCGCCTTAATCAGCCCCAGCATTTT.

There are a few counts of this clone. The chain recombines TRBV6-5 with TRBJ2-1; weak D call: TRBD1 (8 bases). The CDR3 length is 13 residues. V dropped 6 bases and J dropped 7 bases, with 13 bases sitting between them. The germline V gene encodes CDR1 MNHEY and CDR2 SVGAGI. For the CDR3, the DNA is TGTGCCAGCAGCCCACAGGGGGGGAATGAGCAGTTCTTC. Translating it yields CASSPQGGNEQFF.

The gene calls are TRBV18 and TRBJ2-7, with D uncertain. CDR3 length equals 15 residues. CDR1 and CDR2 from the germline V gene are KGHSH and LQKENI. Trimming stripped 3 bases from V and 0 bases from J, with 12 bases between. The CDR3 region is CASSPAVTGSYEQYF. The CDR3 bases are TGTGCCAGCTCACCCGCGGTTACGGGCTCCTACGAGCAGTACTTC.

This clone was seen a single time. The chain is built from TRBV6-2 or TRBV6-3 and TRBJ1-1; weak D call: TRBD1 (5 bases). Germline CDR1 reads MNHEY; CDR2 reads SVGEGT. CDR3 length equals 16 residues. The germline V and J ends were trimmed by 5 bases and 1 base, with 17 bases remaining between them. The CDR3 protein is CASSTVTGLGNTEAFF. CDR3 nucleotide sequence: TGTGCCAGCAGTACGGTAACAGGCTTGGGGAACACTGAAGCTTTCTTT.

The chain combines TRBV4-3 with TRBJ2-1; D is possibly TRBD2 (7 bases). Germline V lookup: CDR1 LGHNA, CDR2 YSLEER. V shed 1 base and J shed 1 base, with 20 bases lying between them. The CDR3 loop spans 19 amino acids. CDR3 amino acids: CASSQASFGGGPSYNEQFF. In DNA, the CDR3 is TGCGCCAGCAGCCAAGCATCCTTTGGGGGGGGGCCTTCCTACAATGAGCAGTTCTTC.

V gene TRBV15 combines with J gene TRBJ1-6, with D possibly TRBD1 on 5 matching bases. Trimming shortened V by 0 bases and J by 7 bases, and 13 bases separated the two germline ends. From germline, CDR1 is LNHNV and CDR2 YYDKDF (reference sequence). The CDR3 covers 16 residues. The CDR3 bases are TGTGCCACCAGCAGAGAGGCAGGGTTGGGAAATTCACCCCTCCACTTT. Its protein is CATSREAGLGNSPLHF.

The CDR3 DNA sequence: TGTGCCAGCAGCTTAGGCGGGTACGAGCAGTACTTC. It is translated as CASSLGGYEQYF. The chain links TRBV13 to TRBJ2-7; no reliable D call. The V gene lost 0 bases and the J gene lost 4 bases, with 4 bases spanning the gap. The CDR3 is made up of 12 amino acids. CDR1 is PRHDT and CDR2 is FYEKMQ in the germline V gene (reference sequence).

V and J are TRBV19 and TRBJ2-4; possible D gene TRBD2, 6 bases. V was pared by 3 bases and J by 7 bases, with 13 bases between. CDR3 size: 14 residues. Germline V lookup: CDR1 LNHDA, CDR2 SQIVND (reference sequence). DNA for the CDR3: TGTGCCAGTAGTATCGGAGGAGGGACCAACATTCAGTACTTC. As protein: CASSIGGGTNIQYF.

The chain combines TRBV10-2 with TRBJ2-1; 7 positions agree with TRBD2. Germline V lookup: CDR1 WSHSY, CDR2 SAAADI. The ends lost 3 bases at V and 3 bases at J; junction bases unmatched: 11. This CDR3 region has 17 residues. The CDR3 here is CASSERLAVFNYNEQFF. The CDR3, as DNA: TGCGCCAGCAGTGAAAGGCTAGCGGTGTTTAACTACAATGAGCAGTTCTTC.

The chain recombines TRBV5-1 with TRBJ2-5; 13 positions agree with TRBD2. The CDR3 covers 16 residues. Germline loops: CDR1 SGHRS, CDR2 YFSETQ. After removal of 3 bases from V and 3 bases from J, the junction contained 5 bases not matched to a gene. CDR3 bases: TGCGCCAGCAGCTCCACTAGCGGGGGGGTTAAAGAGACCCAGTACTTC. Its protein product is CASSSTSGGVKETQYF.